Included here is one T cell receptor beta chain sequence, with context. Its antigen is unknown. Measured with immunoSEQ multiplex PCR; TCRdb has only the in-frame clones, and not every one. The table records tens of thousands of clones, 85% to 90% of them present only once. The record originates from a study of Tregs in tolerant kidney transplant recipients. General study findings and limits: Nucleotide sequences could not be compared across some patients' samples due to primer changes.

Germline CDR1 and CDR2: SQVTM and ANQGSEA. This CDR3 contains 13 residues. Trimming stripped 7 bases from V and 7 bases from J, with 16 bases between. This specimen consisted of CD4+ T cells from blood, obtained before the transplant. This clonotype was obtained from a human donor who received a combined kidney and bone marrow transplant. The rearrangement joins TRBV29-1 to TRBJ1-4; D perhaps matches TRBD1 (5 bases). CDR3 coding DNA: TGCAGCGCCTCCAGGGTAATTGGTGAAAAACTGTTTTTT. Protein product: CSASRVIGEKLFF.